The clone carrying this T cell receptor (beta chain) has just a few counts. This record belongs to a study of early T cells in non-severe SARS-CoV-2 infection. Study-wide context: RNA in bulk from unsorted whole blood was sequenced, and chains were unpaired.

Via MiXCR, TCRdb re-called the 5' RACE reads, giving one row per CDR3 protein. This table has 85,000 to 120,000 distinct CDR3 sequences, 10% to 15% appearing once. From germline, CDR1 is LNHDA and CDR2 SQIVND (reference sequence). This CDR3 has 12 amino acids. Between the trimmed V and J ends, which lost 3 bases and 6 bases, there was a span of 9 bases. The source material was whole blood. The gene calls are TRBV19 and TRBJ2-7; D might be TRBD2 (6 bases). This TCR was sampled from an adult who was a healthcare worker with PCR-confirmed SARS-CoV-2 infection or an uninfected control (not recorded which). The CDR3 DNA sequence: TGTGCCAGTAGTATCGGCGGGACCGAGCAGTACTTC. Residues: CASSIGGTEQYF.